Listed below are T cell receptor beta chains from one sample, sequenced in a study of regulatory T cells in long-lasting Graves disease. One entry per CDR3 protein results from TCRdb running MiXCR on the multiplex PCR reads. The profile shows 350,000 to 450,000 distinct CDR3 sequences, roughly a fifth of them singletons. The specimen was peripheral blood mononuclear cells (PBMCs), collected when the disease was refractory, from a patient treated with antithyroid drugs. These receptor sequences come from a female donor with Graves disease. Both conserved end residues are part of each CDR3. D genes are given only for firm matches. Where a row states a size, it is once, few, many or the class of an expanded clone; other rows omit it.

j_call d_call v_call clone_size cdr3_aa cdr3_nt
TRBJ2-7 . TRBV15 many CATSRERLATYEQYF TGTGCCACCAGCAGAGAACGGCTAGCAACCTACGAGCAGTACTTC
TRBJ1-1 . TRBV5-1 few CASSPPGGMNTEAFF TGCGCCAGCAGCCCCCCCGGGGGAATGAACACTGAAGCTTTCTTT
TRBJ2-7 TRBD2 TRBV4-2 . CASSQDGTSGLTYEQYF TGTGCCAGCAGCCAAGACGGGACTAGCGGGTTAACCTACGAGCAGTACTTC
TRBJ2-7 TRBD1 TRBV2 . CASSDRGTYEQYF TGTGCCAGCAGCGACAGGGGAACCTACGAGCAGTACTTC
TRBJ2-6 . TRBV14 . CASSHALGAGANVLTF TGTGCCAGCAGCCACGCCCTCGGAGCTGGGGCCAACGTCCTGACTTTC
TRBJ1-1 . TRBV19 . CASSPKVGNAEAFF TGTGCCAGTAGTCCAAAGGTGGGGAACGCTGAAGCTTTCTTT
TRBJ2-3 . TRBV6-1 few CASLRDLRTDTQYF TGTGCCAGTCTAAGGGACTTACGCACAGATACGCAGTATTTT
TRBJ2-5 . TRBV5-6 many CASSQAYQETQYF TGTGCCAGCAGTCAAGCCTACCAAGAGACCCAGTACTTC
TRBJ2-3 TRBD2 TRBV11-2 few CASSPVSGRYTDTQYF TGTGCCAGCAGCCCAGTCAGCGGGAGGTATACAGATACGCAGTATTTT
TRBJ2-3 . TRBV28 few CASNSRRDTQYF TGTGCCAGCAATAGCCGGAGAGATACGCAGTATTTT
TRBJ1-4 . TRBV20-1 . CSAERDEKLFF TGCAGTGCTGAGAGGGATGAAAAACTGTTTTTT
TRBJ2-7 TRBD2 TRBV29-1 many CSTRLAPSGEQYF TGCAGCACCCGACTAGCGCCTTCGGGGGAGCAGTACTTC
TRBJ2-5 . TRBV6-5 . CASSYTRDGWETQYF TGTGCCAGCAGTTACACCCGGGATGGATGGGAGACCCAGTACTTC
TRBJ1-2 . TRBV27 many CASSYGGQDGYTF TGTGCCAGCAGTTATGGGGGGCAGGATGGCTACACCTTC
TRBJ2-7 . TRBV10-3 many CAISDPGTPTYEQYF TGTGCCATCAGTGACCCCGGGACACCCACCTACGAGCAGTACTTC
TRBJ2-7 . TRBV3-1 many CASSPTNTGPNSYEQYF TGTGCCAGCAGCCCCACAAACACCGGACCGAACTCCTACGAGCAGTACTTC
TRBJ2-7 . TRBV29-1 many CSVEETVDEQYF TGCAGCGTTGAAGAGACAGTCGACGAGCAGTACTTC
TRBJ2-7 . TRBV7-2 . CASSLDPYYEQYF TGTGCCAGCAGCTTAGATCCCTATTACGAGCAGTACTTC
TRBJ2-5 TRBD2 TRBV2 many CASSEDSGSETQYF TGTGCCAGCAGTGAGGATAGCGGGAGTGAGACCCAGTACTTC
TRBJ2-7 . TRBV12-3/TRBV12-4 many CASSPRTGRGYSYEQYF TGTGCCAGCAGTCCTCGGACCGGAAGAGGGTACTCCTACGAGCAGTACTTC
TRBJ1-5 . TRBV7-8 many CASSLADSFNQPQHF TGTGCCAGCAGCTTAGCCGACAGCTTCAATCAGCCCCAGCATTTT
TRBJ2-7 TRBD2 TRBV12-3/TRBV12-4 many CASSLAPWGLTGGEQYF TGTGCCAGCAGTTTAGCCCCCTGGGGACTAACAGGCGGCGAGCAGTACTTC
TRBJ2-1 TRBD2 TRBV28 once CASRGTSGRAYEQFF TGTGCCAGCAGGGGTACTAGCGGGAGGGCCTATGAGCAGTTCTTC
TRBJ2-5 TRBD2 TRBV20-1 few CSAMTSGSSRETQYF TGCAGTGCCATGACTAGCGGGAGTTCGCGAGAGACCCAGTACTTC
TRBJ1-3 . TRBV30 few CAWRGDRLSGNTIYF TGTGCCTGGAGGGGGGACCGTCTCTCTGGAAACACCATATATTTT
TRBJ2-5 . TRBV28 many CASNLGWSQETQYF TGTGCCAGCAATCTCGGATGGAGCCAAGAGACCCAGTACTTC
TRBJ2-5 TRBD1 TRBV14 few CASSQQPRRTGSLIQETQYF TGTGCCAGCAGCCAACAACCCCGCCGGACAGGGTCATTAATTCAGGAGACCCAGTACTTC
TRBJ2-7 TRBD2 TRBV28 many CASSSPRASGSSYEQYF TGTGCCAGCAGTTCCCCGAGGGCTAGCGGGAGCTCCTACGAGCAGTACTTC
TRBJ2-7 . TRBV11-2 many CASKKQRESSYEQYF TGTGCCAGTAAAAAACAGAGGGAGAGCTCCTACGAGCAGTACTTC
TRBJ1-5 . TRBV6-1 . CASGGVGQPQHF TGTGCCAGCGGAGGGGTTGGTCAGCCCCAGCATTTT
TRBJ1-6 TRBD1 TRBV27 many CASSLSNRGRGSPLHF TGTGCCAGCAGTTTATCCAACAGGGGAAGGGGTTCACCCCTCCACTTT
TRBJ2-7 TRBD2 TRBV6-9 many CASSLAGGNSYEQYF TGTGCCAGCAGTTTAGCGGGAGGAAACTCTTACGAGCAGTACTTC
TRBJ2-1 . TRBV7-9 . CASPLGGDNEQFF TGTGCCAGCCCCCTTGGGGGAGACAATGAGCAGTTCTTC
TRBJ2-7 . TRBV20-1 few CSARGIANSYEQYF TGCAGTGCTAGAGGAATAGCGAACTCCTACGAGCAGTACTTC
TRBJ2-7 . TRBV7-9 many CASSFTTTDEQYF TGTGCCAGCAGCTTTACGACAACTGACGAGCAGTACTTC
TRBJ1-4 TRBD1 TRBV7-2 . CASAKKPGQLNEKLFF TGTGCCAGCGCCAAGAAGCCGGGACAGCTTAATGAAAAACTGTTTTTT
TRBJ2-5 TRBD2 TRBV6-2/TRBV6-3 few CASSYSTSGSPRQETQYF TGTGCCAGCAGTTACTCCACTAGCGGGAGTCCGCGCCAAGAGACCCAGTACTTC
TRBJ1-5 . TRBV2 . CASAQNNQPQHF TGTGCCAGCGCACAGAACAATCAGCCCCAGCATTTT